The clone carrying this T cell receptor (beta chain) occurred a few times. What it binds is not known. cDNA carried unique molecular identifiers, and a universal primer site was added by template switching. TCRdb reprocessed the 5' RACE reads with MiXCR, giving one entry per CDR3 protein. The sample records about 1.7 million distinct CDR3 sequences, around 33% being singletons. Germline CDR1 SEHNR, CDR2 FQNEAQ (reference sequence). CDR3 size: 15 residues. Germline trimming cut 5 bases from V and 2 bases from J; bases unmatched to any gene: 7. The data were taken from a study of identical twins. Findings and caveats of the study: Sequences that were beta out-of-frame showed weaker excess twin sharing. Modelling underestimated the level of out-of-frame TCR alpha sharing observed in monozygotic twins. Sequences that were out-of-frame, alpha and twin-shared displayed an excess of low generation probability.

Sequencing was carried out using cord blood. The J gene is TRBJ2-3, the V gene TRBV7-9; 7 bases are shared with TRBD1. The TCR sequence derives from a newborn girl in good health. CDR3 residues: CASSPIDRATDTQYF. The CDR3 nucleotides are TGTGCCAGCAGCCCGATTGACAGGGCCACAGATACGCAGTATTTT.